What follows are 10 T cell receptor beta chains derived from one specimen sequenced in a study of neurological immune-mediated disorders (dated by TCRdb to about 2019). To prepare the library, 5' RACE was applied. Instrument on record: Illumina HiSeq 2500. Through fastp at Q25 and MiXCR, TCRdb rebuilt clones from the public reads, retaining in-frame beta chains. One record per CDR3 amino acid sequence lists the most common genes and DNA. The sample contains fewer than 20,000 distinct CDR3 sequences, roughly 29% of them found a single time. About 33% of the sample lies in the top ten. Source material: PBMCs. These receptors all come from a man aged 50-59 years with HTLV-1-associated myelopathy (HAM/TSP).

This clonotype was detected many times. The DNA for the CDR3 is TGTGCCAGCAAAAAGACGGGAGCCTATGGCTACACCTTC. Protein: CASKKTGAYGYTF. The V call is TRBV25-1, the J call TRBJ1-2, with D hard to call. The CDR3 has 13 amino acids. V was clipped by 7 bases and J by 4 bases, with 13 bases between them. CDR1 is MGHDK and CDR2 is SYGVNS in the germline V gene.

This sequence joins TRBV6-1 and TRBJ2-3; weak D call: TRBD1 (6 bases). There are 14 residues in the CDR3. Germline CDR1 is MNHNS and CDR2 is SASEGT. V lost 1 base to trimming and J lost 4 bases, with 9 bases between them. The CDR3 loop reads CASSEGAGADTQYF. Written as DNA, the CDR3 is TGTGCCAGCAGTGAAGGGGCAGGGGCAGATACGCAGTATTTT.

CDR3 amino acids: CSAIDRGSGAGQYF. The CDR3 DNA reads as TGCAGTGCTATAGACAGGGGTTCTGGGGCTGGGCAGTACTTC. J is TRBJ2-7 and V is TRBV20-1, with 8 positions matching TRBD1. CDR3 length: 14 residues. The J segment lost 9 bases and the V segment lost 4 bases, leaving 14 bases of the junction unmatched. Germline V gene sequence: CDR1 DFQATT, CDR2 SNEGSKA (reference sequence).

There are a few counts of this clonotype. The genes are TRBV5-1 and TRBJ2-7; 8 bases map to TRBD1. Germline CDR1 SGHRS, CDR2 YFSETQ. The trim removed 0 bases at V and 5 bases at J, leaving 4 bases unmatched. This CDR3 has 14 residues. The DNA of the CDR3 is TGCGCCAGCAGCTTGGGGACAGGGACTCACGAGCAGTACTTC. It encodes CASSLGTGTHEQYF.

This clonotype has ten or more counts. The V call is TRBV19, the J call TRBJ2-5; 7 nucleotides match TRBD1. The CDR3 sequence is 14 residues long. Germline CDR1 reads LNHDA; CDR2 reads SQIVND (reference sequence). V shed 2 bases and J 5 bases; nucleotides not matched to a gene: 5. The CDR3 region is CASSIRTGWETQYF. The CDR3 DNA sequence: TGTGCCAGTAGTATAAGGACAGGCTGGGAGACCCAGTACTTC.

This chain joins TRBV20-1 and TRBJ2-2; the D is unclear. From germline, CDR1 is DFQATT and CDR2 SNEGSKA (reference sequence). Deletions cut 0 bases from V and 0 bases from J, with 8 bases between. This CDR3 has 15 residues. The DNA for the CDR3 is TGCAGTGCTAGAGATGGCCGGGCGAACACCGGGGAGCTGTTTTTT. Residues: CSARDGRANTGELFF.

This clonotype counts as medium-sized. This sequence joins TRBV15 and TRBJ1-2; D remains ambiguous. This CDR3 has 12 amino acids. CDR1 and CDR2 (germline): LNHNV, YYDKDF (reference sequence). Between the trimmed V and J ends, which lost 0 bases and 5 bases, there was a span of 4 bases. This CDR3 reads CATSRDGYGYTF. Here the CDR3 DNA reads TGTGCCACCAGCAGAGATGGTTATGGCTACACCTTC.

This clonotype was picked up many times. The chain has TRBV10-3 and TRBJ1-6, with a weak D call TRBD1 (6 bases). Germline lookup yields CDR1 ENHRY and CDR2 SYGVKD. The CDR3 contains 17 residues. V was trimmed by 4 bases and J by 6 bases, leaving 19 bases between them. The CDR3: CAISGGGEALFNSPLHF. The CDR3 DNA follows: TGTGCCATCAGTGGAGGGGGGGAAGCCCTTTTTAATTCACCCCTCCACTTT.

This clonotype was detected a few times. The genes are TRBV20-1 and TRBJ1-2, with no clear D. V lost 6 bases, J lost 2 bases, and 10 bases lay in between. CDR1 and CDR2 (germline): DFQATT, SNEGSKA (reference sequence). The CDR3 contains 12 residues. The CDR3 loop reads CSAHLGNYGYTF. Written as DNA, the CDR3 is TGCAGTGCCCACCTCGGGAACTATGGCTACACCTTC.

This clonotype was counted only a few times. The CDR3, as DNA: TGTGCCAGCAGCCAACTCGGTCGTACCGGGGAGCTGTTTTTT. The encoded protein is CASSQLGRTGELFF. V usage is TRBV3-1 and J usage is TRBJ2-2; D is uncertain. The CDR3 length is 14 residues. Germline V lookup: CDR1 LGHDT, CDR2 YNNKEL (reference sequence). Trimming stripped 2 bases from V and 5 bases from J, with 9 bases between.